The 3 T cell receptor beta chains presented below share a single source sample, sequenced in a study of monozygotic twins with cystic fibrosis. Sequencing was performed with immunoSEQ multiplex PCR; in TCRdb, only in-frame clones are kept and a portion is missing. The table includes under 30,000 clones, around 96% detected once. The specimen sequenced was blood. Receptor source: a girl aged 2-10 years with cystic fibrosis.

The chain joins TRBV10-3 to TRBJ1-4, with D unclear. Trimming left V 0 bases short and J 2 bases short, with 4 bases between. The CDR3 is made up of 14 amino acids. Germline lookup yields CDR1 ENHRY and CDR2 SYGVKD. The CDR3 DNA follows: TGTGCCATCAGTGAGTCTCCGACTAATGAAAAACTGTTTTTT. This gives the protein CAISESPTNEKLFF.

This clone was seen a single time. CDR3 DNA: TGTGCCAGCAGCTTAGCAGGGACCTCCTACGAGCAGTACTTC. Protein: CASSLAGTSYEQYF. This chain joins TRBV7-2 and TRBJ2-7; D may match TRBD1 or TRBD2 (5 bases each). The V gene lost 0 bases and the J gene lost 0 bases, with 6 bases spanning the gap. Germline CDR1 and CDR2: SGHTA and FQGNSA. CDR3 length equals 14 residues.

This chain joins TRBV25-1 and TRBJ1-3; unclear D gene. This CDR3 comprises 14 residues. Deletions cut 5 bases from V and 7 bases from J, with 15 bases between. The V gene's germline CDR1 is MGHDK and CDR2 SYGVNS. The CDR3 region has the DNA TGTGCCAGCAGTCCGGGGATCCAGTGGAACACCATATATTTT. It is translated as CASSPGIQWNTIYF.